This TCR beta chain emerged from a study of blood T cell repertoires in COVID-19. Only in-frame clones appear in the TCRdb table, and some are missing; sequencing was by immunoSEQ multiplex PCR. The sample holds about 100,000 clones, over 70% seen once. The CDR3 length is 13 residues. In germline, CDR1 is SNHLY, CDR2 FYNNEI. After removal of 5 bases from V and 3 bases from J, the junction contained 3 bases not matched to a gene. The origin of this receptor is a man aged 45-60 years with acute or convalescent COVID-19. The sample comprised peripheral blood. This sequence joins TRBV2 and TRBJ2-5; 7 bases fit TRBD1. CDR3 nucleotides: TGTGCCAGCAGTCGGGGACAGAAAGAGACCCAGTACTTC. Translated, it gives CASSRGQKETQYF.